This T cell receptor beta chain derives from a study of T cells expressing NK-cell markers. Looking at the study overall: Underlying the TCR beta repertoires were sorted CD3+CD56+NKG2C+, CD3+CD56+NKG2C- and CD3+CD56-NKG2C+ T cells. HCMV seropositivity characterized most of the eight sequenced donors, and seronegativity one. Notes on the study in general: A handful of donors showed these clonotypes also leading the CD3+CD56-NKG2C+ fraction. It was still unclear whether expanded NKG2C+ T cell clones were HCMV specific.

The CDR3 spans 13 residues. Regarding this clonotype: Its antigen remains unidentified.

From the 5' RACE reads, TCRdb lists one entry per CDR3 protein and no DNA. Its clone listing holds hundreds of thousands of distinct CDR3 sequences. The sequenced sample consisted of blood T cells: a sorted CD56 or NKG2C T cell subset, CD4+ or CD8+ T cells, or bulk PBMC T cells (not recorded which). The chain recombines TRBV12-3 or TRBV12-4 with TRBJ1-1. The sequence was obtained from a woman between 18 and 70 years old in good health. The CDR3 loop is CASTIRMNTEAFF.